This T cell receptor (beta chain) derives from a study of blood T cells in healthy people across ages. Study summary: Through template switching, about one barcoded beta molecule was captured per two T cells, as measured in model experiments. Regarding the study as a whole: The study could not conclusively compare naive and antigen-experienced cells, given its unsorted PBMCs. Diversity was estimated from one million T cells, and these estimates were considered underestimates. Per million T cells, TCR beta diversity dropped about linearly as age rose.

Germline V CDR1 and CDR2: PRHDT, FYEKMQ (reference sequence). The CDR3 runs to 14 residues. V lost 1 base, J lost 5 bases, and 8 bases lay in between. The authors ran a second PCR of about 6 to 11 cycles using a sample-barcoded 5' primer and a J-beta primer mix. Using its own MiXCR run on the 5' RACE reads, TCRdb lists one record per CDR3 protein. The sample has about 730,000 distinct CDR3 sequences; approximately 39% are singletons. There are a few counts of this clonotype. Its antigen is as yet unknown. The sample consisted of blood. This clonotype was obtained from a woman in her sixties in good health. The genes are TRBV13 and TRBJ2-2, with D possibly TRBD1 on 5 matching bases. CDR3 coding DNA: TGTGCCAGCAGCTTAGCCCCAGGGACCGGGGAGCTGTTTTTT. Amino acids: CASSLAPGTGELFF.